Below, 18 T cell receptor beta chains from the same sample are listed, as sequenced in a study of spatial heterogeneity in lung cancer. Documented time point: blood at routine non-recurrence follow-up after resection. A single record per CDR3 protein comes from TCRdb applying MiXCR to the 5' RACE reads. The sample holds 85,000 to 100,000 distinct CDR3 sequences, around 19% seen once. The specimen comprised PBMCs, sampled at follow-up. All receptors come from a male donor with early-stage non-small cell lung cancer.

This clonotype was counted between two and nine times. V usage is TRBV5-4 and J usage is TRBJ2-5; D is tentatively TRBD1 or TRBD2 (5 bases each). Trimming removed 0 bases from V and 2 bases from J, with 11 bases in between. CDR3 length: 15 residues. Germline CDR1 SGHNT, CDR2 YYREEE (reference sequence). CDR3 amino acids: CASSLGSGAQETQYF. The DNA of the CDR3 is TGTGCCAGCAGCTTGGGCTCCGGGGCGCAAGAGACCCAGTACTTC.

The chain combines TRBV20-1 with TRBJ1-4; 8 positions agree with TRBD1. V lost 4 bases to trimming and J lost 4 bases; unmatched junction nucleotides: 5. In germline, CDR1 is DFQATT, CDR2 SNEGSKA (reference sequence). This CDR3 region has 14 residues. DNA of the CDR3: TGCAGTGCTACCTGGGACAGGTTTAATGAAAAACTGTTTTTT. Encoded protein: CSATWDRFNEKLFF.

The chain joins TRBV6-2 or TRBV6-3 to TRBJ2-7; 9 bases are a match to TRBD2. Germline trimming cut 5 bases from V and 3 bases from J; bases unmatched to any gene: 20. The germline gives CDR1 MNHEY, CDR2 SVGEGT. This CDR3 comprises 19 residues. CDR3 loop: CASSRPSGTSISSRYEQYV. The CDR3 bases are TGTGCCAGCAGTCGTCCTTCCGGGACTAGCATTTCGTCACGCTACGAGCAGTACGTC.

This chain connects TRBV7-2 to TRBJ2-3, with TRBD2 matching over 12 bases. Trimming took 5 bases from V and 5 from J; bases not matched to a gene: 8. Germline CDR1 reads SGHTA; CDR2 reads FQGNSA. This CDR3 has 16 amino acids. CDR3 DNA sequence: TGTGCCAGCAGCCGGCCTAGCGGGGGGGCAGGAGATACGCAGTATTTT. It specifies CASSRPSGGAGDTQYF.

This chain connects TRBV4-3 to TRBJ2-5; TRBD1 matches at 8 bases. The trim removed 1 base at V and 5 bases at J, leaving 6 bases unmatched. This CDR3 is built from 15 residues. The V gene's germline CDR1 is LGHNA and CDR2 YSLEER. The CDR3 region has the DNA TGCGCCAGCAGCCAAGTGACAGGGGCGGGGGAGACCCAGTACTTC. This gives the protein CASSQVTGAGETQYF.

The chain joins TRBV7-9 to TRBJ2-1, with D tentatively TRBD1 or TRBD2 (5 bases each). This CDR3 is 12 amino acids long. V was clipped by 5 bases and J by 10 bases, with 12 bases between them. Per the germline V gene, CDR1 is SEHNR and CDR2 is FQNEAQ (reference sequence). Written as DNA, the CDR3 is TGTGCCAGCAGCCGTGGGGACCGCGAGCAGTTCTTC. This encodes CASSRGDREQFF.

In its sample, this clonotype was seen a few times. The CDR3 loop reads CASSLERGPLYEQYV. CDR3 sequence (DNA): TGTGCCAGCAGCTTAGAAAGGGGACCGTTATACGAGCAGTACGTC. The chain employs TRBV11-2 and TRBJ2-7; perhaps D is TRBD1 or TRBD2 (5 bases each). The V gene lost 0 bases and the J gene lost 4 bases, with 13 bases spanning the gap. The CDR3 has 15 amino acids. Germline CDR1 and CDR2: SGHAT and FQNNGV.

In this sample, this clonotype turned up a few times. The gene calls are TRBV20-1 and TRBJ2-3, with D unclear. V dropped 6 bases and J dropped 2 bases, with 15 bases sitting between them. CDR1 and CDR2 from the germline V gene are DFQATT and SNEGSKA (reference sequence). CDR3 length: 14 residues. CDR3 sequence reads: CSAGRASATDTQYF. The CDR3 coding sequence is TGCAGTGCAGGAAGGGCGTCTGCCACAGATACGCAGTATTTT.

The chain links TRBV5-1 to TRBJ2-2; D is possibly TRBD2 (5 bases). The CDR3 contains 14 residues. The germline CDR1 and CDR2 sequences are SGHRS and YFSETQ. The ends were cut back, 3 bases at V and 8 bases at J, with 14 bases in the middle. The CDR3, as DNA: TGCGCCAGCAGCTCTAGCTCCGGGTATGGGGAGCTGTTTTTT. This gives the protein CASSSSSGYGELFF.

This clonotype appeared a few times. This chain links TRBV4-2 with TRBJ2-1, with a possible D match to TRBD2 (5 bases). Germline V CDR1 and CDR2: LGHNA, YNFKEQ. Trimming took off 0 bases at V and 7 bases at J, with 10 bases between the two ends. The CDR3 has 14 amino acids. CDR3 sequence reads: CASSQDAGRNEQFF. The CDR3 DNA sequence: TGTGCCAGCAGCCAAGATGCGGGTAGGAATGAGCAGTTCTTC.

This clonotype was seen more than once but under ten times. The chain employs TRBV20-1 and TRBJ2-2; D gene ambiguous. The CDR3 is 14 amino acids. Between the trimmed V and J ends, which lost 5 bases and 2 bases, there was a span of 12 bases. From germline, CDR1 is DFQATT and CDR2 SNEGSKA (reference sequence). For the CDR3, the DNA is TGCAGTGCTCCGGACCGGAGCAACACCGGGGAGCTGTTTTTT. This gives the protein CSAPDRSNTGELFF.

This rearrangement joins TRBV24-1 to TRBJ2-1; D is ambiguous. Germline loops: CDR1 KGHDR, CDR2 SFDVKD. The CDR3 loop spans 16 amino acids. Trimming cost V 5 bases and J 0 bases, with 13 bases left between them. The CDR3 bases are TGTGCCACCAGTGGTCGGACGGCAAGCTCCTACAATGAGCAGTTCTTC. Translating gives CATSGRTASSYNEQFF.

This clonotype has ten or more counts. The chain employs TRBV20-1 and TRBJ1-4; tentatively, D is TRBD1 (5 bases). The germline V gene has CDR1 DFQATT and CDR2 SNEGSKA (reference sequence). Trimming took off 3 bases at V and 7 bases at J, with 9 bases between the two ends. This CDR3 region has 12 residues. CDR3 coding DNA: TGCAGTGCTAGTGCCAGGGCTGAAAAACTGTTTTTT. This sequence encodes CSASARAEKLFF.

The rearrangement uses TRBV5-4 and TRBJ2-5; TRBD2 matches 8 bases. The CDR3 runs 16 residues. Germline V gene lookup returns CDR1 SGHNT and CDR2 YYREEE (reference sequence). V was clipped by 2 bases and J by 0 bases; unmatched bases: 6. The CDR3 loop is CASSFPGGGNQETQYF. Written as DNA, the CDR3 is TGTGCCAGCAGCTTCCCGGGAGGGGGAAACCAAGAGACCCAGTACTTC.

This clonotype was seen a handful of times. CDR3 nucleotides: TGTGCCAGCAGCTTGGTTGGACGCCCGAATTCACCCCTCCACTTT. It specifies CASSLVGRPNSPLHF. The rearrangement joins TRBV5-4 to TRBJ1-6; no firm D call. The CDR3 is made up of 15 amino acids. Germline CDR1 reads SGHNT; CDR2 reads YYREEE (reference sequence). V gave up 0 bases and J gave up 7 bases, with 11 bases separating them. Using reference TRBV5-4 and TRBJ1-6 for the parts outside the CDR3, the full variable domain is ETGVTQSPTHLIKTRGQQVTLRCSSQSGHNTVSWYQQALGQGPQFIFQYYREEENGRGNFPPRFSGLQFPNYSSELNVNALELDDSALYLCASSLVGRPNSPLHFGNGTRLTVT.

In this sample, this clonotype turned up a few times. The CDR3 coding sequence is TGTGCCAGCAGGGGACGGCAGAACACTGAAGCTTTCTTT. Protein product: CASRGRQNTEAFF. The chain has TRBV6-5 and TRBJ1-1; TRBD1 is a possible D gene (5 bases). The ends were cut back, 6 bases at V and 1 base at J, with 9 bases in the middle. This CDR3 is built from 13 residues. CDR1 MNHEY and CDR2 SVGAGI come from the germline V gene.

The chain uses TRBV4-1 and TRBJ1-2; D may be TRBD1 (5 bases). Germline CDR1 is MGHRA and CDR2 is YSYEKL. This CDR3 comprises 13 residues. V gave up 5 bases and J gave up 8 bases, with 15 bases separating them. The CDR3 loop is CASSVGPGRGYTF. For the CDR3, the DNA is TGCGCCAGCAGCGTTGGGCCAGGGAGGGGCTACACCTTC.

CDR3 DNA: TGCGCCAGCAGCTTGGACAAGCCTAGCACAGATACGCAGTATTTT. It translates to CASSLDKPSTDTQYF. The chain combines TRBV5-1 with TRBJ2-3, with unresolved D. This CDR3 has 15 amino acids. The germline V and J ends were trimmed by 0 bases and 0 bases, with 8 bases remaining between them. Germline CDR1 reads SGHRS; CDR2 reads YFSETQ.